This TCR beta chain was identified during a study of early T cells in non-severe SARS-CoV-2 infection. Study-wide context: Bulk RNA taken from unsorted whole blood was sequenced, leaving chains unpaired. Findings of the study overall: VDJdb matches were skewed toward anti-spike CD8 T cell responses.

MiXCR was run by TCRdb on the 5' RACE reads, yielding one entry per CDR3 protein. The top ten hold 20% to 25% of the sample, which has tens of thousands of distinct CDR3 sequences, about 6% seen once. V lost 6 bases, J lost 4 bases, and 22 bases lay in between. The CDR3 is made up of 15 amino acids. The germline gives CDR1 DFQATT, CDR2 SNEGSKA (reference sequence). This clonotype showed up many times. Its matching antigen is unknown. The chain carries TRBV20-1 and TRBJ2-7; TRBD2 is a possible D gene (6 bases). Here the sequenced sample was whole blood, taken at baseline. The TCR originated in an adult who was a healthcare worker with PCR-confirmed SARS-CoV-2 infection or an uninfected control (not recorded which). CDR3 DNA: TGCAGTGCCTTCTTAGGAGGGCCCAAGTTATACGAGCAGTACTTC. The encoded protein is CSAFLGGPKLYEQYF.